At least ten counts were recorded for the clone carrying this T cell receptor (beta chain). Its antigen is not identified. This entry belongs to a study of post-analysis software for immune sequencing data. The CDR3 length is 13 residues. Notes on the study in general: The normalized Chao1 diversity of multiple sclerosis patients was significantly lower than that of controls. Four or five TRBV segments occurring more often in patients than controls included TRBV5-6, TRBV5-1 and TRBV20-1.

Unique-molecular-identifier-tagged TCR beta cDNA libraries were used. With roughly 1 to 10 million T cells as the source, 540,000 or so cDNA molecules resulted. TCRdb ran MiXCR on the PCR reads and lists one entry per CDR3 protein. The data contain hundreds of thousands of distinct CDR3 sequences, 36% of them seen just once; the ten biggest clones take up around 4.8%. The material sequenced was blood. The chain combines TRBV21-1 with TRBJ1-1; the tabulated D call, TRBD1, remains unverified against the DNA. TRBV21-1 has pseudogene status. This sequence originates from a girl between 5 and 17 years old with multiple sclerosis. The CDR3 coding sequence is TGTGCCAGCAGCATAACGGGGGGCACTGAAGCTTTCTTT. Its protein is CASSITGGTEAFF.